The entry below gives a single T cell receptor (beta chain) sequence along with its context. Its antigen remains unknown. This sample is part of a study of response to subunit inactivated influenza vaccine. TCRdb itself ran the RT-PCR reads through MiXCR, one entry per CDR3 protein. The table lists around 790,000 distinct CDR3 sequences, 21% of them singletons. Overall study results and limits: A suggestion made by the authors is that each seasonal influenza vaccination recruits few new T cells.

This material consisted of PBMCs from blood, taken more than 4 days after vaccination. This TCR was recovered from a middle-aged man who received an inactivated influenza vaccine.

The CDR3 loop reads CSARETGRAGAFF. The CDR3 DNA reads TGCAGTGCTAGAGAAACAGGGAGGGCAGGAGCTTTCTTT. The gene calls are TRBV20-1 and TRBJ1-1, with D possibly being TRBD1 (6 bases). CDR3 length: 13 amino acids. V shed 0 bases and J shed 10 bases, with 15 bases lying between them. Looked up from germline, CDR1 is DFQATT and CDR2 is SNEGSKA (reference sequence).